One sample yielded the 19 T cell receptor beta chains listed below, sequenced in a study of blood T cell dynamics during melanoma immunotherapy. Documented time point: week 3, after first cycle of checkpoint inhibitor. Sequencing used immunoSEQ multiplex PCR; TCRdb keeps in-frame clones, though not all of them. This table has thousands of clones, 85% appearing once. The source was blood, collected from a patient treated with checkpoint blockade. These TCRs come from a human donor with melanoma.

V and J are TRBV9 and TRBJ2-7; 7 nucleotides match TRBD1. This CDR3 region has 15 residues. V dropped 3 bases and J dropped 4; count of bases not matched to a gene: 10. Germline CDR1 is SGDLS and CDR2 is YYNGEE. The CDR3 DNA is TGTGCCAGCAGCGCTGGACAGGCCGCCGTTTACGAGCAGTACTTC. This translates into CASSAGQAAVYEQYF.

The DNA for the CDR3 is TGTGCCTGGAGTGTAGGGGCTGGGGCCAACGTCCTGACTTTC. It yields the protein CAWSVGAGANVLTF. The chain uses TRBV30 and TRBJ2-6; tentative D call: TRBD1 (5 bases). Trimming cost V 0 bases and J 2 bases, with 5 bases left between them. The CDR3 totals 14 residues. Per the germline V gene, CDR1 is GTSNPN and CDR2 is SVGIG (reference sequence).

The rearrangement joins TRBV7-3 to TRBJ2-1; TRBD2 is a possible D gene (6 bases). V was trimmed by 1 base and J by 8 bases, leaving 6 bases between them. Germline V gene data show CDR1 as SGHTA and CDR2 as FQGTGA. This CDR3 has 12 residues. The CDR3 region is CASSLREDEQFF. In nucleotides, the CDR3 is TGTGCCAGCAGCTTAAGGGAGGATGAGCAGTTCTTC.

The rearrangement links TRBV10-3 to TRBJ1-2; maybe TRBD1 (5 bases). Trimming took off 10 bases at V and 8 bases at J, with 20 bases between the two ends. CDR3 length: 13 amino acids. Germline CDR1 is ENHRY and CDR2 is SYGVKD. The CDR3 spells CARSISGEKGYTF. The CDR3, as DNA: TGTGCCAGATCGATATCGGGGGAAAAGGGCTACACCTTC.

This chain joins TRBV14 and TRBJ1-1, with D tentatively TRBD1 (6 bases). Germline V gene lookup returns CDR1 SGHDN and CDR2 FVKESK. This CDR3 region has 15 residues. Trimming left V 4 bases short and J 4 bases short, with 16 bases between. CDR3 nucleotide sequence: TGTGCCAGCAGCCTTTACCGGGGGCTAAGCACTGAAGCTTTCTTT. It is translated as CASSLYRGLSTEAFF.

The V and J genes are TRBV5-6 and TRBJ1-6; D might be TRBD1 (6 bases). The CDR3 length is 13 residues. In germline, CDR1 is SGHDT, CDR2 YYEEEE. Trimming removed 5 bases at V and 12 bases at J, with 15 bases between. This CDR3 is CASSSDSLGPLHF. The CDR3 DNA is TGTGCCAGCAGTTCGGACAGCCTCGGACCCCTCCACTTT.

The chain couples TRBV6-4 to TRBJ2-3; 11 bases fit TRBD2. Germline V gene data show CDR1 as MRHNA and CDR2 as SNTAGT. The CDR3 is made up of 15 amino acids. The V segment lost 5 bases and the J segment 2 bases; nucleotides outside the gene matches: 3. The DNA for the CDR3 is TGTGCCAGCAGTAGACTAGCGGGGCTCACAGATACGCAGTATTTT. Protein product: CASSRLAGLTDTQYF.

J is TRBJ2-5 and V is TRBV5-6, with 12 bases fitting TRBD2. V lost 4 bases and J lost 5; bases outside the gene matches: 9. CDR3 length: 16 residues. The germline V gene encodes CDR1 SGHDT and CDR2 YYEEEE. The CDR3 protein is CASSARLAGVMETQYF. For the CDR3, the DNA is TGTGCCAGCAGCGCCCGACTAGCGGGGGTCATGGAGACCCAGTACTTC.

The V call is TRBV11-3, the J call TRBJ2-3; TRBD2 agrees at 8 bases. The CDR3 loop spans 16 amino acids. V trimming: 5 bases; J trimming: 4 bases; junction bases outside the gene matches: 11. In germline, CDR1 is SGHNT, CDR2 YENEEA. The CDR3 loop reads CASSIMRGAFADTQYF. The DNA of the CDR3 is TGTGCCAGCAGCATAATGCGGGGGGCGTTTGCAGATACGCAGTATTTT.

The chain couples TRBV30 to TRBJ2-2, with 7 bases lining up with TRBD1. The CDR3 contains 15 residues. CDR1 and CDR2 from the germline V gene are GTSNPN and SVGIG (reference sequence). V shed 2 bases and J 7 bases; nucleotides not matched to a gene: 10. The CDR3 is CAWSSTDRTVGELFF. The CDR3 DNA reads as TGTGCCTGGAGTAGTACGGACAGGACGGTCGGGGAGCTGTTTTTT. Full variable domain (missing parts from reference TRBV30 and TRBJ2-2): SQTIHQWPATLVQPVGSPLSLECTVEGTSNPNLYWYRQAAGRGLQLLFYSVGIGQISSEVPQNLSASRPQDRQFILSSKKLLLSDSGFYLCAWSSTDRTVGELFFGEGSRLTVL.

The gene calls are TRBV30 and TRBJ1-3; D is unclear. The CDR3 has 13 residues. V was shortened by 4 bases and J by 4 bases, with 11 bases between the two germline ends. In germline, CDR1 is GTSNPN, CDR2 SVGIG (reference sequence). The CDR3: CAWNRLRGNTIYF. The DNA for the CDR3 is TGTGCCTGGAATAGGCTGAGAGGAAACACCATATATTTT.

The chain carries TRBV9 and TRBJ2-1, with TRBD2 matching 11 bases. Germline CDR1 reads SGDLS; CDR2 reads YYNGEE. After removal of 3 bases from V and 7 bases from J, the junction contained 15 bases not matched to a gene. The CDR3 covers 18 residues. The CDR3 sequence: CASSANGLAGPAGNEQFF. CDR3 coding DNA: TGTGCCAGCAGCGCGAATGGACTAGCGGGCCCAGCGGGGAATGAGCAGTTCTTC.

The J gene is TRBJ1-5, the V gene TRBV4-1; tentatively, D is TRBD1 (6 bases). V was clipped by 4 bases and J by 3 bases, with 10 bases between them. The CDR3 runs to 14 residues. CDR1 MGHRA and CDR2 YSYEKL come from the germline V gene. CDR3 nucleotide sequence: TGCGCCAGCAGCCCAGGGGCTCCCAATCAGCCCCAGCATTTT. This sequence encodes CASSPGAPNQPQHF.

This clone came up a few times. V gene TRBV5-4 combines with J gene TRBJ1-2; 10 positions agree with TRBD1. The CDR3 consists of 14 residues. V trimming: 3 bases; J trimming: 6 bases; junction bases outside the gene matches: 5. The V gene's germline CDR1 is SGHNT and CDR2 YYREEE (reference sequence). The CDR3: CASSSTGGANGYTF. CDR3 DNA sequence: TGTGCCAGCAGCTCGACAGGGGGCGCGAATGGCTACACCTTC.

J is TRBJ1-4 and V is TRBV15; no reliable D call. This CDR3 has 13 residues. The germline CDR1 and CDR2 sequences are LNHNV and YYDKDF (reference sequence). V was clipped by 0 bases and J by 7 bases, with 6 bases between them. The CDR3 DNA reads TGTGCCACCAGCAGAGATCGAGGTGAAAAACTGTTTTTT. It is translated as CATSRDRGEKLFF.

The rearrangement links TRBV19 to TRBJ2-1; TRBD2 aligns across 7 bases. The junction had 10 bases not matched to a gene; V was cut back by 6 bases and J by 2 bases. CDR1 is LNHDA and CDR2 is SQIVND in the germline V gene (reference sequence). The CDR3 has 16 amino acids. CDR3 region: CASSFSLGGAYNEQFF. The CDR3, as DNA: TGTGCCAGTAGCTTTTCCCTGGGGGGGGCCTACAATGAGCAGTTCTTC.

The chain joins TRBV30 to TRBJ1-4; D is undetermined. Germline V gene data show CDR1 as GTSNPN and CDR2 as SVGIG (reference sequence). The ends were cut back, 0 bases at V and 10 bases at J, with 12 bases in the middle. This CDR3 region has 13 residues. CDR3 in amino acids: CAWSVNADGKLFF. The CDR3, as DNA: TGTGCCTGGAGTGTGAACGCAGACGGAAAACTGTTTTTT. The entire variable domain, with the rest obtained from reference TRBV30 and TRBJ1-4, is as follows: SQTIHQWPATLVQPVGSPLSLECTVEGTSNPNLYWYRQAAGRGLQLLFYSVGIGQISSEVPQNLSASRPQDRQFILSSKKLLLSDSGFYLCAWSVNADGKLFFGSGTQLSVL.

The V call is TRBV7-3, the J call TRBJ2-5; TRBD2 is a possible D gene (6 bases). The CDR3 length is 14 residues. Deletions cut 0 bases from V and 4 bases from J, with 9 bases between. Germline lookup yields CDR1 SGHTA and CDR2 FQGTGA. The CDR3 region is CASSLTPGVETQYF. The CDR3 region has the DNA TGTGCCAGCAGCTTAACCCCGGGGGTAGAGACCCAGTACTTC.

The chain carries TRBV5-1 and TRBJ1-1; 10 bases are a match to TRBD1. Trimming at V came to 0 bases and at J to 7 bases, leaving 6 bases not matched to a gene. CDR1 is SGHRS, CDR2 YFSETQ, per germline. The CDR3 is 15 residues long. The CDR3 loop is CASSLGQGARGEAFF. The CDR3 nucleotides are TGCGCCAGCAGCTTGGGACAGGGGGCTAGGGGTGAAGCTTTCTTT.